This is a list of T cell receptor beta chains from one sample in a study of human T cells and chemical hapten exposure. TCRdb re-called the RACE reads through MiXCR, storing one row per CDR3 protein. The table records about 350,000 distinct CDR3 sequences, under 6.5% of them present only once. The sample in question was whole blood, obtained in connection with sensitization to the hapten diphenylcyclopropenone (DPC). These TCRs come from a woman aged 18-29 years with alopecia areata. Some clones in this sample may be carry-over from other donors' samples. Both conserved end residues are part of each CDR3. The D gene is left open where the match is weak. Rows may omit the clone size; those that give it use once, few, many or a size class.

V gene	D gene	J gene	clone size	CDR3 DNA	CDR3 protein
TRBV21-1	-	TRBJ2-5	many	TGTGCCAGCACCTCCAAGGGTCAAGAGACCCAGTACTTC	CASTSKGQETQYF
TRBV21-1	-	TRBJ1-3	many	TGTGCCAGCAGCAAAGAGGGGGACAGACCTCCCTCTGGAAACACCATATATTTT	CASSKEGDRPPSGNTIYF
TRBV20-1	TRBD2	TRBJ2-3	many	TGCAGTGCTAGGGGCGGAGCGGGGTCTGCAGATACGCAGTATTTT	CSARGGAGSADTQYF
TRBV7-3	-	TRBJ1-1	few	TGTGCCAGCAGCCCCGGACAGCCACCCCAGCCAGCTTTCTTT	CASSPGQPPQPAFF
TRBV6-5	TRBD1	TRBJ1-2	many	TGTGCCAGCAGTTACTCGATTCCGGGACAGCGAGATAGCTATGGCTACACCTTC	CASSYSIPGQRDSYGYTF
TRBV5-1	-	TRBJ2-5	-	TGCGACAGCAGCTTGGATGGGACCCAGTACTTC	CDSSLDGTQYF
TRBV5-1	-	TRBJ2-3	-	TGCGCCAGCAGCTTTGGCGGGGCCGCTAGCACAGATACGCAGTATTTT	CASSFGGAASTDTQYF
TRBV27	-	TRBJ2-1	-	TGTGCCAGCAGCCCTTATCAAGGTCGCCAGGCTTACAATGAGCAGTTCTTC	CASSPYQGRQAYNEQFF
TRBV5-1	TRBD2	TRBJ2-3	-	TGCGCCAGCAGCTTCGGACTAGCGGGGTACTACACAGATACGCAGTATTTT	CASSFGLAGYYTDTQYF
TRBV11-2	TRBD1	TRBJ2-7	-	TGTGCCACCTCCCCGGGACAGACCTACGAGCAGTACTTC	CATSPGQTYEQYF
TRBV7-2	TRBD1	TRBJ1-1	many	TGTGCCAGCAGCCCAAGGAGTCCCGGGACAGGGTTTCCTGAAGCTTTCTTT	CASSPRSPGTGFPEAFF
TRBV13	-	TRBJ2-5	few	TGTGCCAGCACCTCGCTGGGCAGGGCAGAAGAGACCCAGTACTTC	CASTSLGRAEETQYF
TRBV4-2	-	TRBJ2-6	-	TGTGCCAGCAGCCCCCGACCGACAGGTACCGCTGGGGCCAACGTCCTGACTTTC	CASSPRPTGTAGANVLTF
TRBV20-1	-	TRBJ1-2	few	TGCAGTGCTGGAGTTGAGGGGATCCAGCCCTATGGCTACACCTTC	CSAGVEGIQPYGYTF
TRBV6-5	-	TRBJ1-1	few	TGTGCCAGCAGTTACAGGGACGTAGACACTGAAGCTTTCTTT	CASSYRDVDTEAFF
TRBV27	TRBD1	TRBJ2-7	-	TGTGCCAGCAGTCCGACGACAGGGAGAGACTACGAGCAGTACTTC	CASSPTTGRDYEQYF
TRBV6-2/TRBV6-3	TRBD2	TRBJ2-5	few	TGTGCCAGCAGTTCCGGACTAGCGGGGGCTCCCCAAGAGACCCAGTACTTC	CASSSGLAGAPQETQYF
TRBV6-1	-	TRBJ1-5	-	TGTGCCAGCAGTGATGATATCCAGCAGCCCCAGCATTTT	CASSDDIQQPQHF
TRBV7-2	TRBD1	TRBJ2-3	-	TGTGCCAGCAGCTCGCGGACAGGGTTAACAGATACGCAGTATTTT	CASSSRTGLTDTQYF
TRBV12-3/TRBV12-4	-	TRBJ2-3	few	TGTGCCAGCAGTTTGACAGGTCCAGATACGCAGTATTTT	CASSLTGPDTQYF
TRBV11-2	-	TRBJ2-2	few	TGTGCCAGCAGCGAAGAGATCACCGGGGAGCTGTTTTTT	CASSEEITGELFF
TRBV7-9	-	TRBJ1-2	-	TGTGCCAGCAGCTTAGGTTTTGGGGGCGCTAACTATGGCTACACCTTC	CASSLGFGGANYGYTF
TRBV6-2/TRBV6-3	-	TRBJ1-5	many	TGTGCCACCTGGACGGCTCGCAATCAGCCCCAGCATTTT	CATWTARNQPQHF
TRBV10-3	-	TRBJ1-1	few	TGTGCCATCAGTGCGGGGCTCACTGAAGCTTTCTTT	CAISAGLTEAFF
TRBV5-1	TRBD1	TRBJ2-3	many	TGCGCCAGCAGCTTGGATGAACAGGGGAGTAGGGATACGCAGTATTTT	CASSLDEQGSRDTQYF
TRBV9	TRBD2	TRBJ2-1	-	TGTGCCAGCAGCGCCGGTCTAGCGGGGCTCGGAAATGAGCAGTTCTTC	CASSAGLAGLGNEQFF
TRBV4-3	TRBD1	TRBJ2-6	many	TGCGCCAGCAGCCATGGGATAGGGGTTTCCGGGACAGGGGGCCGTAGCTCTGGGGCCAACGTCCTGACTTTC	CASSHGIGVSGTGGRSSGANVLTF
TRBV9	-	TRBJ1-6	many	TGTGCCAGCAGCCCCCCCGGGAGTTATAATTCACCCCTCCACTTT	CASSPPGSYNSPLHF
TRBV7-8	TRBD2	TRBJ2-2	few	TGTGCCAGCAGTTTCCGGGGTGGTAGCGGGGGAGTCGATACGAACACCGGGGAGCTGTTTTTT	CASSFRGGSGGVDTNTGELFF
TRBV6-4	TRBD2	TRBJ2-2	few	TGTGCCAGCACCCCACTAGCGGGGGGAACCGGGGAGCTGTTTTTT	CASTPLAGGTGELFF
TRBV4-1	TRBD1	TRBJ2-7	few	TGCGCCAGCAGCCAAGCGGAGAACAGGGGGAACTACGAGCAGTACTTC	CASSQAENRGNYEQYF
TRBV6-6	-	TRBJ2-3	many	TGTGCCAGCAGAGGACAGATCACAGATACGCAGTATTTT	CASRGQITDTQYF
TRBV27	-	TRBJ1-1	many	TGTGCCAGCAGTTTGGGGTGGGGCACTGAAGCTTTCTTT	CASSLGWGTEAFF
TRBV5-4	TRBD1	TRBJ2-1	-	TGTGCCAGCAGCCCCGGGACAGGGCAAGCCTACAATGAGCAGTTCTTC	CASSPGTGQAYNEQFF
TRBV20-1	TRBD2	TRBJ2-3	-	TGCAGTCTCAAGCGCCCGCGACTAGCGGGGGGGCCCACAGATACGCAGTATTTT	CSLKRPRLAGGPTDTQYF
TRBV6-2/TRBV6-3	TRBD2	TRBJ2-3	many	TGTGCCAGCAGTAAGGATAGCGGGGGCCTCACAGATACGCAGTATTTT	CASSKDSGGLTDTQYF
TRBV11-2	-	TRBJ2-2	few	TGTGCCAGCAGCTCGCAGAGGACCGGGGAGCTGTTTTTT	CASSSQRTGELFF
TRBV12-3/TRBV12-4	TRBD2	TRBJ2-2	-	TGTGCCAGCAGACTAGCGGGGGAGACCGGGGAGCTGTTTTTT	CASRLAGETGELFF
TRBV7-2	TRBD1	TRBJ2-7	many	TGTGCCAGCAGCCCGACGGCGGGACAGGGGTACGAGCAGTACTTC	CASSPTAGQGYEQYF
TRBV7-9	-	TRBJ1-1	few	TGTGCCAGCAGCCCACGGGCACAGGGCACTGAAGCTTTCTTT	CASSPRAQGTEAFF
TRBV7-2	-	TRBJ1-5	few	TGTGCCAGCAGCTTAGCGCTTGGGGCCAATCAGCCCCAGCATTTT	CASSLALGANQPQHF
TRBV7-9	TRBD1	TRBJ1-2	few	TGTGCCAGCAGCTTAGAGGGGACAGGGATTGGCTACACCTTC	CASSLEGTGIGYTF
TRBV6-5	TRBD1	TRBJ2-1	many	TGTGCCAGCAGCCGATATCCCCCGGGACAGGGGCACAATGAGCAGTTCTTC	CASSRYPPGQGHNEQFF
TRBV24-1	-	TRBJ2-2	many	TGTGCCACCAGTGACGGGGGTTTGGCCGGGGAGCTGTTTTTT	CATSDGGLAGELFF
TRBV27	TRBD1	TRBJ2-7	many	TGTGCCAGCAGTTTAATAGTCTTCAGAGATAGGGACAGTTCCTACGAGCAGTACTTC	CASSLIVFRDRDSSYEQYF
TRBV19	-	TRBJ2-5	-	TGTGCCAGTAGTATTGGGGACAAACAAGAGACCCAGTACTTC	CASSIGDKQETQYF
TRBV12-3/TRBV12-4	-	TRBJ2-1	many	TGTGCCAGTGGTAGGGCAGCTTACAATGAGCAGTTCTTC	CASGRAAYNEQFF
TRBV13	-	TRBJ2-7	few	TGTGCCAGCAGCTTTACCTACACCTACGAGCAGTACTTC	CASSFTYTYEQYF
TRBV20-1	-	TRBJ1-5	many	TGCAGTGCTAGCCAGGGAGGGACTCAGCCCCAGCATTTT	CSASQGGTQPQHF
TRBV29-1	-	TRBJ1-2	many	TGCAGCGTTGGGGAAACAGGGCGAGACTATGGCTACACCTTC	CSVGETGRDYGYTF